These T cell receptor beta chains were read from a single sample in a study of control samples from healthy donors and cancer patients. Clones were read by immunoSEQ multiplex PCR, and TCRdb kept only the in-frame ones, dropping some. The data contain about 97,000 clones, under 95% of them singletons. Material for sequencing was blood. The receptors derive from a woman aged 18-29 years in good health. The CDR3 runs from the conserved cysteine through the conserved F or W. A D gene is named only where the DNA matches it firmly. The size entry is marked missing in some rows and otherwise reads once, few, many or a size class.

clone size | J gene | D gene | V gene | CDR3 length | CDR3 protein | CDR3 DNA
- | TRBJ2-7 | - | TRBV5-1 | 15 | CASSLLGTASYEQYF | TGCGCCAGCAGCTTGCTCGGGACCGCGTCCTACGAGCAGTACTTC
- | TRBJ2-5 | - | TRBV28 | 11 | CASSLQETQYF | TGTGCCAGCAGTTTACAAGAGACCCAGTACTTC
- | TRBJ1-1 | - | TRBV7-9 | 12 | CASSSIVIEAFF | TGTGCCAGCAGCTCCATTGTTATTGAAGCTTTCTTT
- | TRBJ2-1 | - | TRBV3-1/TRBV3-2 | 18 | CASSQDVAGYTSYNEQFF | TGTGCCAGCAGCCAAGATGTGGCGGGGTATACCTCCTACAATGAGCAGTTCTTC
once | TRBJ2-7 | - | TRBV14 | 14 | CASSQSALSYEQYF | TGTGCCAGCAGCCAGTCGGCTTTATCCTACGAGCAGTACTTC
- | TRBJ1-3 | - | TRBV7-2 | 17 | CASSLYRAAHSGNTIYF | TGTGCCAGCAGCTTATACAGGGCTGCACACTCTGGAAACACCATATATTTT
- | TRBJ1-1 | - | TRBV6-1 | 12 | CASSEAAGKAFF | TGTGCCAGCAGTGAAGCGGCAGGGAAGGCTTTCTTT
once | TRBJ1-4 | - | TRBV24-1 | 15 | CATSDPGRFNEKLFF | TGTGCCACCAGTGATCCGGGACGGTTTAATGAAAAACTGTTTTTT
- | TRBJ2-1 | TRBD2 | TRBV7-3 | 16 | CASSLTSGSAYNEQFF | TGTGCCAGCAGCTTAACGAGCGGGAGCGCATACAATGAGCAGTTCTTC
- | TRBJ1-4 | - | TRBV19 | 15 | CASSIGGTSGEKLFF | TGTGCCAGTAGTATAGGAGGGACCTCTGGTGAAAAACTGTTTTTT
- | TRBJ2-3 | - | TRBV11-3 | 17 | CASSLDRLGPSTDTQYF | TGTGCCAGCAGCTTAGATCGTCTAGGCCCCTCCACAGATACGCAGTATTTT